This entry features one T cell receptor (beta chain) sequence. The antigen is not known. The CDR3 is 14 amino acids. J was trimmed by 3 bases and V by 7 bases; bases with no gene match: 2. Germline CDR1 is MNHEY and CDR2 is SVGAGI. The sample is drawn from a study of T cell responses to AZD1222 COVID-19 vaccine. General study results and limits: Rises in breadth and depth of Spike-specific TCRs came after two AZD1222 doses. At baseline, seropositivity was found in only 6 or 7 AZD1222 recipients. Regions 160-218 and 743-854 dominated among vaccine-associated CD4 TCRs spanning spike.

The protocol was immunoSEQ multiplex PCR, while the TCRdb copy is restricted to in-frame clones and leaves out a portion. The sample holds around 69,000 clones, roughly 88% seen once. This TCR came from an adult in good health. The sequencing here drew on peripheral blood, taken on day 0 of AZD1222 vaccination. The genes are TRBV6-5 and TRBJ2-7; 14 positions match TRBD2. Here the CDR3 DNA reads TGTGCCAGCAAAGGACTAGCGGGAGGCTACGAGCAGTACTTC. Translated, it gives CASKGLAGGYEQYF.